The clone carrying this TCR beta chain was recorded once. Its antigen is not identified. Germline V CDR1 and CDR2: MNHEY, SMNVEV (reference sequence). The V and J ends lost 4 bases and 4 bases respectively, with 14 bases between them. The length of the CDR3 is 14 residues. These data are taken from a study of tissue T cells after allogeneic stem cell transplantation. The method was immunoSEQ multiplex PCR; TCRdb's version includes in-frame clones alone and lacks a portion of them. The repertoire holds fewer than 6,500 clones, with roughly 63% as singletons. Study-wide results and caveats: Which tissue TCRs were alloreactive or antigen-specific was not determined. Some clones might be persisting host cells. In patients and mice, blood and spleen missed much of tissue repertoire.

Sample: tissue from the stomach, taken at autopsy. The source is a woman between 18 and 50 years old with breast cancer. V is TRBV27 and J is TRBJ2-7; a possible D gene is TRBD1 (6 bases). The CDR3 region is CASSSNRVGYEQYF. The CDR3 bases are TGTGCCAGCAGTTCTAACAGGGTAGGGTACGAGCAGTACTTC.